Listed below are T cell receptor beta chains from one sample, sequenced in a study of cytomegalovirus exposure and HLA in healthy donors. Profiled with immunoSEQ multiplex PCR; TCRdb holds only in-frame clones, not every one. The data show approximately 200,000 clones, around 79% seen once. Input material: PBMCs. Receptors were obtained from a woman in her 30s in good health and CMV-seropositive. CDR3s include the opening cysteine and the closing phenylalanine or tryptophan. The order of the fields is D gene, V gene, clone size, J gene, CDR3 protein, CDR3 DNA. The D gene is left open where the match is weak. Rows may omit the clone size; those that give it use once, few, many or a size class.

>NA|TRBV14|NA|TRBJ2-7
CASSQALRGEQYF
TGTGCCAGCAGCCAGGCCCTCCGGGGCGAGCAGTACTTC
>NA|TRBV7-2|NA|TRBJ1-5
CASSLLESNQPQHF
TGTGCCAGCAGCTTACTTGAGAGCAATCAGCCCCAGCATTTT
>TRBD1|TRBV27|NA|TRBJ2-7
CASSPVTGGEPYEQYF
TGTGCCAGCAGTCCCGTAACAGGGGGCGAGCCCTACGAGCAGTACTTC
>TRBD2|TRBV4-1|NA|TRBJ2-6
CASSHLAGGGSGANVLTF
TGCGCCAGCAGCCACCTAGCGGGGGGTGGCTCTGGGGCCAACGTCCTGACTTTC
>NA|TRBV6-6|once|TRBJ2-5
CASNLGVWETQYF
TGTGCCAGCAATTTAGGGGTCTGGGAGACCCAGTACTTC
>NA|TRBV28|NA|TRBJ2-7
CASSVTAHSYEQYF
TGTGCCAGCAGCGTGACAGCACATTCCTACGAGCAGTACTTC
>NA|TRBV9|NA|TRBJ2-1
CASSVGQFNNEQFF
TGTGCCAGCAGCGTCGGTCAATTCAACAATGAGCAGTTCTTC
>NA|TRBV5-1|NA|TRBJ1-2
CASSLASGAGAYGYTF
TGCGCCAGCAGCTTGGCCTCCGGGGCAGGGGCCTATGGCTACACCTTC
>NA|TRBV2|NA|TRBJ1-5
CASRSGEGQPQHF
TGTGCCAGCAGGTCTGGGGAGGGTCAGCCCCAGCATTTT
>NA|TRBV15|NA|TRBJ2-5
CATSTRPGSSQETQYF
TGTGCCACCAGCACTAGACCGGGGAGTTCCCAAGAGACCCAGTACTTC
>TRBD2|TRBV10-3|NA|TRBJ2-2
CAITDRLILGLAGTNTGELFF
TGTGCCATCACCGATCGACTGATTCTGGGACTAGCGGGAACGAACACCGGGGAGCTGTTTTTT
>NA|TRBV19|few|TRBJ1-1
CASRRSGYGNTEAFF
TGTGCCAGTAGGCGGTCCGGCTACGGGAACACTGAAGCTTTCTTT
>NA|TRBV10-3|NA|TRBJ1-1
CAISDRGRNTEAFF
TGTGCCATCAGTGACCGCGGGCGGAACACTGAAGCTTTCTTT
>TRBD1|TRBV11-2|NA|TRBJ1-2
CASSLTGGRLNYGYTF
TGTGCCAGCAGCCTCACAGGGGGTAGACTGAACTATGGCTACACCTTC
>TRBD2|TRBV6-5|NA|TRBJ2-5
CASSLLAGGLETQYF
TGTGCCAGCAGCTTACTAGCGGGGGGGCTTGAGACCCAGTACTTC
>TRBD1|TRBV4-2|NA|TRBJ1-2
CASSQEGQGGDYGYTF
TGTGCCAGCAGCCAAGAAGGGCAGGGGGGAGACTATGGCTACACCTTC
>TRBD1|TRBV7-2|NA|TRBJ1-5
CASSSIYRGRNQPQHF
TGTGCCAGCAGCTCTATCTACAGGGGGCGCAATCAGCCCCAGCATTTT
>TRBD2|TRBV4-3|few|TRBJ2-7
CASSAGTSGTYEQYF
TGCGCCAGCAGCGCCGGGACTAGCGGGACCTACGAGCAGTACTTC
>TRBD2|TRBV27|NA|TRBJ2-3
CASSLWGLAGTDTQYF
TGTGCCAGCAGTTTATGGGGACTAGCGGGCACAGATACGCAGTATTTT
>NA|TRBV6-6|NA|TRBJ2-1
CASSPGLLNEQFF
TGTGCCAGCAGCCCGGGACTCCTCAATGAGCAGTTCTTC
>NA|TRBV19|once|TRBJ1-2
CASSIAQGYYGYTF
TGTGCCAGTAGTATCGCGCAGGGTTACTATGGCTACACCTTC
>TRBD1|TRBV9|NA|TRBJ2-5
CASSVGTGGGGETQYF
TGTGCCAGCAGCGTAGGGACAGGGGGCGGTGGAGAGACCCAGTACTTC
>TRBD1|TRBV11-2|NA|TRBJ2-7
CASSPGAVWRQGAREQYF
TGTGCCAGCAGTCCAGGAGCGGTGTGGAGACAGGGGGCTCGGGAGCAGTACTTC
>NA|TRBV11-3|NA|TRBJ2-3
CASGRGARDTQYF
TGTGCCAGCGGTAGGGGCGCGAGAGATACGCAGTATTTT
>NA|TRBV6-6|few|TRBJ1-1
CASWDTGAKAFF
TGTGCCAGCTGGGACACCGGGGCGAAAGCTTTCTTT
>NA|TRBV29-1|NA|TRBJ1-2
CSVETGANYGYTF
TGCAGCGTTGAGACGGGGGCTAACTATGGCTACACCTTC
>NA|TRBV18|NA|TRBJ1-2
CASSPALQGFNYGYTF
TGTGCCAGCTCACCGGCCTTACAGGGATTTAACTATGGCTACACCTTC
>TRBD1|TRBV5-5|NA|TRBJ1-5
CASSPGTDSHQPQHF
TGTGCCAGCAGCCCTGGGACAGACAGCCACCAGCCCCAGCATTTT
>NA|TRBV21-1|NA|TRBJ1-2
CASSKGGGLGNYGYTF
TGTGCCAGCAGCAAGGGTGGAGGGCTGGGGAACTATGGCTACACCTTC
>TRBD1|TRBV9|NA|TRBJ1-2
CASSVGQGEAYGYTF
TGTGCCAGCAGCGTAGGACAGGGGGAGGCCTATGGCTACACCTTC